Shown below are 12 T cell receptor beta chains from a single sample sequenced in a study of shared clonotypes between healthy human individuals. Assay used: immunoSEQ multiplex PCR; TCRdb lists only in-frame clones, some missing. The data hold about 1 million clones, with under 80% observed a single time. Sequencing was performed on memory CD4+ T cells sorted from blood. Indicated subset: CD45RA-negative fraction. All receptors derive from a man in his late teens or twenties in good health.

In nucleotides, the CDR3 is TGTGCCATCAGTGCTAACGGAAGGGGGACGTTAGACACCGGGGAGCTGTTTTTT. Amino acids: CAISANGRGTLDTGELFF. J is TRBJ2-2 and V is TRBV10-3, with D perhaps TRBD1 (6 bases). The germline V and J ends were trimmed by 4 bases and 3 bases, with 21 bases remaining between them. The germline V gene has CDR1 ENHRY and CDR2 SYGVKD. The CDR3 has 18 amino acids.

CDR3: CASSQDGGTNTQYF. Here the CDR3 DNA reads TGCGCCAGCAGCCAAGACGGCGGGACAAATACGCAGTATTTT. V and J are TRBV5-1 and TRBJ2-3; D may match TRBD1 or TRBD2 (6 bases each). The V end was cut by 4 bases, the J end by 7 bases, with 16 bases between. Germline CDR1 is SGHRS and CDR2 is YFSETQ. The CDR3 has 14 amino acids.

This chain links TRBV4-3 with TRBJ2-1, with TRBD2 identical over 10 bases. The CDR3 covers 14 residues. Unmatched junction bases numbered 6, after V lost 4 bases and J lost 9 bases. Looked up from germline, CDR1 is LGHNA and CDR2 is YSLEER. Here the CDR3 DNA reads TGCGCCAGCAGCCTAAGCGGGAGGGCCCGTGAGCAGTTCTTC. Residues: CASSLSGRAREQFF.

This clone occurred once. The CDR3 region is CAISSASKNIQYF. Here the CDR3 DNA reads TGTGCCATCAGTTCAGCTTCCAAAAACATTCAGTACTTC. J is TRBJ2-4 and V is TRBV10-3; no clear D. CDR3 length: 13 amino acids. CDR1 and CDR2 (germline): ENHRY, SYGVKD. With 5 bases removed from V and 2 bases from J, the gap between germline ends came to 7 bases.

The CDR3 DNA reads TGTGCCAGCACATGGGGTAGCGTAGGAACTGAAGCTTTCTTT. Translated, it gives CASTWGSVGTEAFF. V and J are TRBV7-8 and TRBJ1-1; D is unclear. The germline V gene encodes CDR1 SGHVS and CDR2 FQNEAQ. The CDR3 contains 14 residues. Trimming removed 7 bases at V and 5 bases at J, with 17 bases between.

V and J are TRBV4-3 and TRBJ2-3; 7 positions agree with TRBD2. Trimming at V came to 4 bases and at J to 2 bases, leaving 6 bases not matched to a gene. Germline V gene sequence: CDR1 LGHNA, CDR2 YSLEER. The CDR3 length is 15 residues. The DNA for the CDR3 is TGCGCCAGCAGCCGCCAGCGGGGAAACACAGATACGCAGTATTTT. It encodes CASSRQRGNTDTQYF.

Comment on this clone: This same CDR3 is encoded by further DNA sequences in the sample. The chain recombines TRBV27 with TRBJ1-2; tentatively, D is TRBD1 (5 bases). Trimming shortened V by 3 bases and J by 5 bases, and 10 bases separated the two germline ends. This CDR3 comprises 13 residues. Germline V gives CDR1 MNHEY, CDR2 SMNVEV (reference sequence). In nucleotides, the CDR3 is TGTGCCAGCAGTTTGGGACGAGGGTATGGCTACACCTTC. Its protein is CASSLGRGYGYTF.

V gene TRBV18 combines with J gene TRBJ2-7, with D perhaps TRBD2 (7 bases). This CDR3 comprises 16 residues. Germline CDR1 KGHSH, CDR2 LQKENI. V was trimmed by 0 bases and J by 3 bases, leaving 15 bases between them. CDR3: CASSPPVGGGLYEQYF. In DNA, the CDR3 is TGTGCCAGCTCACCACCGGTAGGGGGGGGGCTCTACGAGCAGTACTTC.

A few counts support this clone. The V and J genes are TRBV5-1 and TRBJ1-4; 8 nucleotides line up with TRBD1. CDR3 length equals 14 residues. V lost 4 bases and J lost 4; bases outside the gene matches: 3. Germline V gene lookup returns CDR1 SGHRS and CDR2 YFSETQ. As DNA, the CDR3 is TGCGCCAGCAGCCTGGGACAGGATAATGAAAAACTGTTTTTT. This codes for CASSLGQDNEKLFF.

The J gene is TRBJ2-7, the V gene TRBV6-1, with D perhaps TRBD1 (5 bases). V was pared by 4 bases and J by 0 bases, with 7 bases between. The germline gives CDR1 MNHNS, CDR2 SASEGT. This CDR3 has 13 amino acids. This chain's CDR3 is CASSGQRSYEQYF. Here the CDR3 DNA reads TGTGCCAGCAGTGGACAGCGCTCCTACGAGCAGTACTTC.

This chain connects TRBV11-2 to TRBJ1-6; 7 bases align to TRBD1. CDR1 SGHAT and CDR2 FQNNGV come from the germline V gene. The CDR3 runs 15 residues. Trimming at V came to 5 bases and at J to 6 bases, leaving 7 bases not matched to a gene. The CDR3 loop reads CASSPRQGPNSPLHF. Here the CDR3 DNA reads TGTGCCAGCAGCCCTCGACAGGGCCCTAATTCACCCCTCCACTTT.

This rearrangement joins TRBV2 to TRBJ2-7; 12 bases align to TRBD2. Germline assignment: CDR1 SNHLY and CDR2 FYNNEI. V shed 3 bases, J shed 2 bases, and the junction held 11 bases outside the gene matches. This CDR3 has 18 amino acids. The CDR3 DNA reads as TGTGCCAGCAGTGATAGTCTAGCGGGAGGGAAAAAAACCTACGAGCAGTACTTC. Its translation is CASSDSLAGGKKTYEQYF.